The clone carrying this T cell receptor beta chain came up once. Its cognate antigen is unknown. This sample was taken from a study of radiotherapy plus CTLA-4 blockade in lung cancer. Findings of the study overall: In blood, early T cell clone dynamics reportedly predicted response best, together with interferon-beta.

Sequencing used immunoSEQ multiplex PCR; TCRdb keeps in-frame clones, though not all of them. The profile covers approximately 94,000 clones, with roughly 85% appearing a single time and about 26% taken by the ten largest. Focal radiation was given together with CTLA-4 blockade (ipilimumab) to patients with chemo-refractory metastatic non-small-cell lung cancer. The material sequenced was peripheral blood, taken from a patient treated with radiotherapy plus ipilimumab. This clonotype was obtained from a human donor with non-small cell lung cancer that progressed on radiotherapy plus ipilimumab.

CDR3 in amino acids: CASIKNYLSGANVLTF. In nucleotides, the CDR3 is TGTGCCAGCATCAAGAACTACCTCTCTGGGGCCAACGTCCTGACTTTC. The chain joins TRBV7-8 to TRBJ2-6, with D unresolved. V lost 7 bases and J 0 bases, leaving 13 bases between the germline ends. This CDR3 is built from 16 residues. Germline-derived CDR1 and CDR2 are SGHVS and FQNEAQ.